The 30 T cell receptor beta chains in this list originate from one sample, sequenced in a study of cytomegalovirus exposure and HLA in healthy donors. PCR amplification relied on 60 Vbeta primers (plus 13 Jbeta primers). The protocol was immunoSEQ multiplex PCR, while the TCRdb copy is restricted to in-frame clones and leaves out a portion. Of fewer than 200,000 clones listed, 80% are singletons. Material: PBMCs. These receptors were obtained from a woman aged 45-65 years in good health and CMV-seropositive.

V and J are TRBV5-6 and TRBJ1-6; 9 positions match TRBD1. V was pared by 4 bases and J by 13 bases, with 6 bases of the junction left unmatched. CDR3 length equals 13 residues. The germline V gene has CDR1 SGHDT and CDR2 YYEEEE. CDR3 coding DNA: TGTGCCAGCAGCAGGACAGGGGTAAGGCCCCTCCACTTT. As protein: CASSRTGVRPLHF.

This chain links TRBV4-2 with TRBJ2-2; weak D call: TRBD2 (6 bases). With 4 bases removed from V and 7 bases from J, the gap between germline ends came to 19 bases. The CDR3 extends over 16 amino acids. Germline values: CDR1 LGHNA, CDR2 YNFKEQ. Here the CDR3 reads CASSPGRIGVGGELFF. CDR3 DNA: TGTGCCAGCAGCCCAGGGAGGATAGGGGTGGGCGGGGAGCTGTTTTTT.

This clone was picked up one time. This rearrangement joins TRBV6-1 to TRBJ2-1; 8 positions match TRBD1. The V gene's germline CDR1 is MNHNS and CDR2 SASEGT. Unmatched junction bases numbered 7, after V lost 11 bases and J lost 4 bases. The CDR3 has 13 residues. The CDR3 region has the DNA TGTGCCTCCGGACAGGGAGATTACAATGAGCAGTTCTTC. Protein: CASGQGDYNEQFF.

The genes are TRBV28 and TRBJ1-1; no reliable D call. CDR1 and CDR2 from the germline V gene are MDHEN and SYDVKM. The germline V and J ends were trimmed by 2 bases and 0 bases, with 7 bases remaining between them. The CDR3 is 14 residues long. Here the CDR3 DNA reads TGTGCCAGCAGTTTAGGCCTGATGAACACTGAAGCTTTCTTT. Its protein is CASSLGLMNTEAFF.

The rearrangement joins TRBV9 to TRBJ2-2; D ambiguous. This CDR3 contains 12 residues. CDR1 and CDR2 from the germline V gene are SGDLS and YYNGEE. Trimming left V 3 bases short and J 7 bases short, with 7 bases between. CDR3 residues: CASSGYYGELFF. CDR3 DNA: TGTGCCAGCAGCGGCTATTACGGGGAGCTGTTTTTT.

In nucleotides, the CDR3 is TGTGCCAGCAGCGCTAGGACAGGTTACGAGCAGTACTTC. It encodes CASSARTGYEQYF. This rearrangement joins TRBV7-2 to TRBJ2-7; 7 bases align to TRBD1. Germline CDR1 and CDR2: SGHTA and FQGNSA. V shed 5 bases, J shed 4 bases, and the junction held 5 bases outside the gene matches. The CDR3 has 13 residues.

The V gene is TRBV6-5, the J gene TRBJ2-7; no firm D call. The CDR3 is 15 amino acids. Germline CDR1 and CDR2: MNHEY and SVGAGI. V was pared by 8 bases and J by 6 bases, with 23 bases between. This CDR3 reads CASALVGANPGEQYF. CDR3 sequence (DNA): TGTGCCAGCGCCCTCGTCGGAGCGAATCCGGGCGAGCAGTACTTC.

This sequence joins TRBV19 and TRBJ1-2, with D possibly matching TRBD1 (6 bases). With 5 bases removed from V and 4 bases from J, the gap between germline ends came to 17 bases. Germline assignment: CDR1 LNHDA and CDR2 SQIVND (reference sequence). This CDR3 is 15 amino acids long. The CDR3 DNA reads as TGTGCCAGTAGTGCCAACAGGGTTTCTGCCTATGGCTACACCTTC. Translated, it gives CASSANRVSAYGYTF.

The chain combines TRBV7-2 with TRBJ1-6; D unresolved. The length of the CDR3 is 16 residues. The germline V and J ends were trimmed by 5 bases and 0 bases, with 11 bases remaining between them. Germline V gives CDR1 SGHTA, CDR2 FQGNSA. DNA for the CDR3: TGTGCCAGCAGCCTTCTCACCGGCTCCTATAATTCACCCCTCCACTTT. Translating gives CASSLLTGSYNSPLHF.

The chain couples TRBV28 to TRBJ1-5; 8 bases are shared with TRBD1. Germline loops: CDR1 MDHEN, CDR2 SYDVKM. Losses at the gene ends were 3 bases for V and 3 bases for J; bases not matched to a gene: 4. The CDR3 is 15 amino acids. The CDR3 nucleotides are TGTGCCAGCAGTTTCGGACAGGGATTCAATCAGCCCCAGCATTTT. Translation gives CASSFGQGFNQPQHF.

The V gene is TRBV28, the J gene TRBJ2-2; D is perhaps TRBD1 (5 bases). The CDR3 extends over 14 amino acids. Germline CDR1 reads MDHEN; CDR2 reads SYDVKM. Trimming left V 8 bases short and J 1 base short, with 11 bases between. CDR3 region: CASALDRNTGELFF. Here the CDR3 DNA reads TGTGCCAGCGCACTCGACAGGAACACCGGGGAGCTGTTTTTT. The full variable domain, rest sourced from reference TRBV28 and TRBJ2-2, is DVKVTQSSRYLVKRTGEKVFLECVQDMDHENMFWYRQDPGLGLRLIYFSYDVKMKEKGDIPEGYSVSREKKERFSLILESASTNQTSMYLCASALDRNTGELFFGEGSRLTVL.

The chain carries TRBV7-9 and TRBJ1-1; 10 nucleotides align to TRBD1. The CDR3 extends over 15 amino acids. V lost 4 bases, J lost 3 bases, and 5 bases stayed unmatched. Germline V gene sequence: CDR1 SEHNR, CDR2 FQNEAQ (reference sequence). The CDR3: CASSSGQGSYTEAFF. DNA of the CDR3: TGTGCCAGCAGCTCGGGACAGGGGAGTTACACTGAAGCTTTCTTT.

V gene TRBV19 combines with J gene TRBJ2-7, with unresolved D. This CDR3 is 14 amino acids long. V lost 5 bases to trimming and J lost 3 bases, with 14 bases between them. Germline values: CDR1 LNHDA, CDR2 SQIVND (reference sequence). In nucleotides, the CDR3 is TGTGCCAGTAGTGCCGGAGTAGCAAACTACGAGCAGTACTTC. Translated: CASSAGVANYEQYF.

V gene TRBV7-2 combines with J gene TRBJ1-2, with 9 positions matching TRBD1. The trim removed 0 bases at V and 7 bases at J, leaving 9 bases unmatched. The germline V gene has CDR1 SGHTA and CDR2 FQGNSA. The length of the CDR3 is 16 residues. Here the CDR3 DNA reads TGTGCCAGCAGCTTAGCGGGGACCGGGACAGGGTCTGGCTACACCTTC. Its translation: CASSLAGTGTGSGYTF.

The chain employs TRBV28 and TRBJ1-2; 8 bases fit TRBD1. J was trimmed by 8 bases and V by 3 bases; bases with no gene match: 5. CDR1 is MDHEN, CDR2 SYDVKM, per germline. The CDR3 loop spans 13 amino acids. Written as DNA, the CDR3 is TGTGCCAGCAGTTTTAACAGGGGGTCAGGCTACACCTTC. It is translated as CASSFNRGSGYTF.

The V and J genes are TRBV7-9 and TRBJ1-1; D not resolved. The germline gives CDR1 SEHNR, CDR2 FQNEAQ (reference sequence). Trimming removed 7 bases from V and 1 base from J, with 10 bases in between. The CDR3 has 13 residues. CDR3 DNA sequence: TGTGCCAGCACCCCGAGGGCGAACACTGAAGCTTTCTTT. This encodes CASTPRANTEAFF.

The gene calls are TRBV5-1 and TRBJ1-6; the D is unclear. V shed 6 bases and J shed 0 bases, with 10 bases lying between them. Per germline, CDR1 SGHRS and CDR2 YFSETQ. The CDR3 length is 15 residues. CDR3 region: CASKTSVSYNSPLHF. CDR3 bases: TGCGCCAGCAAGACAAGTGTCTCCTATAATTCACCCCTCCACTTT. Supplemented by reference TRBV5-1 and TRBJ1-6, the full variable domain reads KAGVTQTPRYLIKTRGQQVTLSCSPISGHRSVSWYQQTPGQGLQFLFEYFSETQRNKGNFPGRFSGRQFSNSRSEMNVSTLELGDSALYLCASKTSVSYNSPLHFGNGTRLTVT.

The chain employs TRBV9 and TRBJ2-1; 7 bases are shared with TRBD1. This CDR3 is 15 amino acids long. From germline, CDR1 is SGDLS and CDR2 YYNGEE. With 3 bases clipped from V and 5 bases from J, the junction kept 8 bases outside the gene matches. Written as DNA, the CDR3 is TGTGCCAGCAGCGCATACGGGACAGCCCACAATGAGCAGTTCTTC. Translating it yields CASSAYGTAHNEQFF.

The rearrangement links TRBV7-3 to TRBJ2-7, with D perhaps matching TRBD1 (6 bases). Trimming shortened V by 5 bases and J by 0 bases, and 14 bases separated the two germline ends. Germline lookup yields CDR1 SGHTA and CDR2 FQGTGA. This CDR3 region has 15 residues. DNA of the CDR3: TGTGCCAGCAGCCCCCGAGGGGGAAGCTCCTACGAGCAGTACTTC. Translated: CASSPRGGSSYEQYF.

The chain is built from TRBV19 and TRBJ1-4, with TRBD1 matching 12 bases. V shed 5 bases, J shed 10 bases, and the junction held 5 bases outside the gene matches. This CDR3 is 14 amino acids long. CDR1 and CDR2 from the germline V gene are LNHDA and SQIVND (reference sequence). Here the CDR3 DNA reads TGTGCCAGTAGTCCGGGACAGGGGGCAGGAAAACTGTTTTTT. Protein product: CASSPGQGAGKLFF. The full variable domain, completed using reference TRBV19 and TRBJ1-4, is DGGITQSPKYLFRKEGQNVTLSCEQNLNHDAMYWYRQDPGQGLRLIYYSQIVNDFQKGDIAEGYSVSREKKESFPLTVTSAQKNPTAFYLCASSPGQGAGKLFFGSGTQLSVL.

The V call is TRBV29-1, the J call TRBJ2-5, with D uncertain. From germline, CDR1 is SQVTM and CDR2 ANQGSEA. The CDR3 has 13 residues. CDR3 sequence: CSYQASGQETQYF. The DNA for the CDR3 is TGCAGTTACCAGGCGAGTGGCCAAGAGACCCAGTACTTC.

CDR3 region: CAWSVQGLPQETQYF. CDR3 DNA: TGTGCCTGGAGTGTACAGGGACTACCTCAAGAGACCCAGTACTTC. The chain combines TRBV30 with TRBJ2-5, with a possible D match to TRBD2 (7 bases). The CDR3 is 15 amino acids. Trimming removed 0 bases from V and 2 bases from J, with 13 bases in between. Germline values: CDR1 GTSNPN, CDR2 SVGIG (reference sequence).

V is TRBV27 and J is TRBJ2-1; D is perhaps TRBD1 (6 bases). The CDR3 is 15 amino acids. Germline loops: CDR1 MNHEY, CDR2 SMNVEV (reference sequence). V was pared by 0 bases and J by 6 bases, with 12 bases between. The CDR3 nucleotides are TGTGCCAGCAGTTTATCCGCAGGGGTACGCAATGAGCAGTTCTTC. Translated: CASSLSAGVRNEQFF.

The chain couples TRBV18 to TRBJ2-3; TRBD2 might be the D (5 bases). The CDR3 has 12 amino acids. Germline V lookup: CDR1 KGHSH, CDR2 LQKENI. Trimming took 6 bases from V and 3 from J, leaving 7 bases between them. CDR3 residues: CASSEGTDTQYF. The DNA of the CDR3 is TGTGCCAGCTCCGAGGGTACAGATACGCAGTATTTT.

The rearrangement joins TRBV9 to TRBJ2-3; tentative D call: TRBD2 (5 bases). V was clipped by 0 bases and J by 4 bases, with 12 bases between them. CDR3 length: 15 residues. Germline values: CDR1 SGDLS, CDR2 YYNGEE. DNA of the CDR3: TGTGCCAGCAGCGTAGGCCCGGACTCTCCAGATACGCAGTATTTT. Translated: CASSVGPDSPDTQYF.

The chain combines TRBV7-3 with TRBJ2-3, with 7 bases lining up with TRBD1. The CDR3 totals 15 residues. Trimming removed 5 bases from V and 2 bases from J; junction bases left unmatched: 7. Germline CDR1 reads SGHTA; CDR2 reads FQGTGA. Written as DNA, the CDR3 is TGTGCCAGCAGCAAAAGGGGGCCCTTCACAGATACGCAGTATTTT. It translates to CASSKRGPFTDTQYF.

The chain recombines TRBV6-5 with TRBJ2-7; 9 bases agree with TRBD1. Germline V gene lookup returns CDR1 MNHEY and CDR2 SVGAGI. The CDR3 has 15 residues. Trimming removed 5 bases from V and 0 bases from J; junction bases left unmatched: 5. This CDR3 is CASSGRDRVSYEQYF. CDR3 DNA: TGTGCCAGCAGTGGCCGGGACAGGGTCTCCTACGAGCAGTACTTC.

V gene TRBV10-3 combines with J gene TRBJ2-3; D gene uncertain. V was cut by 0 bases and J by 2 bases, with 6 bases left in between. Germline V CDR1 and CDR2: ENHRY, SYGVKD. The CDR3 loop spans 14 amino acids. The CDR3 sequence is CAISESVDTDTQYF. Here the CDR3 DNA reads TGTGCCATCAGTGAGTCTGTAGACACAGATACGCAGTATTTT.

The chain uses TRBV6-6 and TRBJ2-2, with 13 bases matching TRBD2. The germline V gene has CDR1 MNHNY and CDR2 SVGAGI (reference sequence). The CDR3 is made up of 16 amino acids. V lost 5 bases and J lost 7; bases outside the gene matches: 7. The CDR3 DNA follows: TGTGCCAGCAGTACACTAGCGGGGGGGCTTGACGGGGAGCTGTTTTTT. Its protein product is CASSTLAGGLDGELFF.

The chain is built from TRBV7-2 and TRBJ2-3; 7 bases are a match to TRBD2. Germline CDR1 SGHTA, CDR2 FQGNSA. With 3 bases clipped from V and 0 bases from J, the junction kept 6 bases outside the gene matches. This CDR3 has 16 amino acids. Here the CDR3 reads CASSFGSGASTDTQYF. Written as DNA, the CDR3 is TGTGCCAGCAGCTTTGGGAGCGGGGCCAGCACAGATACGCAGTATTTT.